This T cell receptor (beta chain) derives from a study of blood T cell repertoires in COVID-19. Study at large: Material from acute and convalescent COVID-19 was sourced from the United States, Italy and Spain. PBMCs, B-cell-depleted T cells, or T cells were the source of the cDNA or gDNA that made up the material.

The CDR3 runs 12 residues. Trimming cost V 4 bases and J 8 bases; bases outside gene matches: 4. Germline CDR1 LGHDT, CDR2 YNNKEL (reference sequence). Per the authors' pipeline: Amplification from reference gene primers served as the basis for estimated nucleated cell counts. Profiled with immunoSEQ multiplex PCR; TCRdb holds only in-frame clones, not every one. D and trimming come from the DNA, and the V and J calls and clone size come from that table. Of approximately 250,000 clones in the sample, roughly 86% were seen once. Sequenced material: peripheral blood. The chain recombines TRBV3-1 (or the pseudogene TRBV3-2) with TRBJ1-2; 7 bases are a match to TRBD1. The receptor comes from an older woman who had recovered from COVID-19. CDR3 in DNA: TGTGCCAGCAGCCTACAGGGGTACGGCTACACCTTC. It yields the protein CASSLQGYGYTF.